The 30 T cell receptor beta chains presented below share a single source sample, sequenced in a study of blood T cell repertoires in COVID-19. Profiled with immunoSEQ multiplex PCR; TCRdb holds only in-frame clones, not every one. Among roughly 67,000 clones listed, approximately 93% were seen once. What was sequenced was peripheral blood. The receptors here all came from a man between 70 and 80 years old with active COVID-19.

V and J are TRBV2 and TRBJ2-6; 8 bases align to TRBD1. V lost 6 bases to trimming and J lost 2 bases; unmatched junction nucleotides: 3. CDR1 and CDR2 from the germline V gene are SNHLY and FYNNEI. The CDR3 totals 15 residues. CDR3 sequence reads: CASSEQGAGANVLTF. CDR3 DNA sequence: TGTGCCAGCAGCGAACAGGGGGCTGGGGCCAACGTCCTGACTTTC. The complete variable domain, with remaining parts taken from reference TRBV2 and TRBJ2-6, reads EPEVTQTPSHQVTQMGQEVILRCVPISNHLYFYWYRQILGQKVEFLVSFYNNEISEKSEIFDDQFSVERPDGSNFTLKIRSTKLEDSAMYFCASSEQGAGANVLTFGAGSRLTVL.

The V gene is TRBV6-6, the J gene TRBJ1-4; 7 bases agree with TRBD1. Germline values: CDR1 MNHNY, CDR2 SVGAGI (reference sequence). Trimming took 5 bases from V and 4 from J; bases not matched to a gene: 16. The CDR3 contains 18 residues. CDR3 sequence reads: CASSRGQPSWAYNEKLFF. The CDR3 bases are TGTGCCAGCAGTCGGGGACAGCCTTCTTGGGCCTATAATGAAAAACTGTTTTTT.

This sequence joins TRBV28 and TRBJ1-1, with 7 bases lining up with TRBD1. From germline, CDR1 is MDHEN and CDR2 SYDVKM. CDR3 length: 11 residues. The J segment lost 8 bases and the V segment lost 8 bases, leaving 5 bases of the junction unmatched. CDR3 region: CASEGAVEAFF. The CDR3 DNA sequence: TGTGCCAGCGAGGGGGCAGTAGAAGCTTTCTTT. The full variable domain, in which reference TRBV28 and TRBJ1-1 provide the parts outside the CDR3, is DVKVTQSSRYLVKRTGEKVFLECVQDMDHENMFWYRQDPGLGLRLIYFSYDVKMKEKGDIPEGYSVSREKKERFSLILESASTNQTSMYLCASEGAVEAFFGQGTRLTVV.

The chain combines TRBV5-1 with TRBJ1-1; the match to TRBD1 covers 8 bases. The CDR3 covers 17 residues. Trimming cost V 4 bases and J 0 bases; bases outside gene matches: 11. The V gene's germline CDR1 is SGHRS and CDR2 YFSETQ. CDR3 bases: TGCGCCAGCAGCCCGGGGACAGGAGCGATGTTGAACACTGAAGCTTTCTTT. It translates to CASSPGTGAMLNTEAFF.

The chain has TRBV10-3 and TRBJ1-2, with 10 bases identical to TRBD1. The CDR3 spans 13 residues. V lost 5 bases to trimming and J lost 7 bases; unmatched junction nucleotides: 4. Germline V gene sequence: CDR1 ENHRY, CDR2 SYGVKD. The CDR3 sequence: CAISTGTGAGYTF. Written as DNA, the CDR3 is TGTGCCATCAGTACTGGGACAGGGGCTGGCTACACCTTC.

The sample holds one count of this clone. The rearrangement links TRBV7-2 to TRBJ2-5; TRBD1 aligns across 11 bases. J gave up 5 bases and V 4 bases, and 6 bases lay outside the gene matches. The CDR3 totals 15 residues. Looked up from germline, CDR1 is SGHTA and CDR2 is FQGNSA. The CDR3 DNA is TGTGCCAGCAGCTCGGACAGGGGGCCGGTGGAGACCCAGTACTTC. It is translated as CASSSDRGPVETQYF.

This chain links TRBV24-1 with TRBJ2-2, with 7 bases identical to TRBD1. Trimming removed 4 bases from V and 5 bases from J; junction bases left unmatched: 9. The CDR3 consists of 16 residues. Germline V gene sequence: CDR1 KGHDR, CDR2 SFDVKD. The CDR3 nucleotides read TGTGCCACCAGTGACGCCCGGGACAGCCTAACCGGGGAGCTGTTTTTT. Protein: CATSDARDSLTGELFF.

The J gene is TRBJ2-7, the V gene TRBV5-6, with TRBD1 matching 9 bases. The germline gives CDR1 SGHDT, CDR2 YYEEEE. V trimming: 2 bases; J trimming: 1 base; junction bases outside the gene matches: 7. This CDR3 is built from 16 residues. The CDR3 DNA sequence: TGTGCCAGCAGCTTTGGGGCCGGGACAGGGTCCTACGAGCAGTACTTC. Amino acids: CASSFGAGTGSYEQYF.

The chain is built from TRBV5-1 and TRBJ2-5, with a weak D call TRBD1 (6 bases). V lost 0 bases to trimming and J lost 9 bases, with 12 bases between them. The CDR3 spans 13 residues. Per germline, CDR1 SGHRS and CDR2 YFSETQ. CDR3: CASSLDRVESQYF. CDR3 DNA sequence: TGCGCCAGCAGCTTGGACAGGGTTGAGTCCCAGTACTTC.

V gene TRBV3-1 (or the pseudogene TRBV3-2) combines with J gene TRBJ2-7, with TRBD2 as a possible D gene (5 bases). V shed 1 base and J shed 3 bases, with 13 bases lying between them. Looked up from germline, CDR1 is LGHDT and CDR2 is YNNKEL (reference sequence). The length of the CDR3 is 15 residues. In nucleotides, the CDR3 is TGTGCCAGCAGCCAAGCCCCGACGGGATACTACGAGCAGTACTTC. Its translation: CASSQAPTGYYEQYF.

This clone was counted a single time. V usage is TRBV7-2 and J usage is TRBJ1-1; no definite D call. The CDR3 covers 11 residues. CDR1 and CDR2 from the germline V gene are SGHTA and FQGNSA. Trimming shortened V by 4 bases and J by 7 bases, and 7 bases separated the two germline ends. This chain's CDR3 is CASSYQIEAFF. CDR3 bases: TGTGCCAGCAGCTACCAGATTGAAGCTTTCTTT.

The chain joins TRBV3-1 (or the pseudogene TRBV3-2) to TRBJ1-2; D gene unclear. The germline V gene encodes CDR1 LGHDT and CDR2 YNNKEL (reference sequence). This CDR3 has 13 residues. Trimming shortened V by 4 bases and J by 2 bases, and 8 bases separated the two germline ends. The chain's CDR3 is CASSPLGNYGYTF. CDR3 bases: TGTGCCAGCAGCCCCCTAGGAAACTATGGCTACACCTTC.

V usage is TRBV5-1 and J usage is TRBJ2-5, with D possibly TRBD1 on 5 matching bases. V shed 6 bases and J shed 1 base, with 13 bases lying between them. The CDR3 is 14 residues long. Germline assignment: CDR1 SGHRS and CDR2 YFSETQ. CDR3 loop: CASTFQGLQETQYF. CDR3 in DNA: TGCGCCAGCACCTTCCAGGGCCTCCAAGAGACCCAGTACTTC.

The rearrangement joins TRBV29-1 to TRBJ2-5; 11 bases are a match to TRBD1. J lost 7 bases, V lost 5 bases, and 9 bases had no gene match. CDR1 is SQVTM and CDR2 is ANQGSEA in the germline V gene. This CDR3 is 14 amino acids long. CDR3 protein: CSVFGTGGGGTQYF. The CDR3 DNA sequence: TGCAGCGTTTTCGGGACAGGGGGTGGCGGGACCCAGTACTTC.

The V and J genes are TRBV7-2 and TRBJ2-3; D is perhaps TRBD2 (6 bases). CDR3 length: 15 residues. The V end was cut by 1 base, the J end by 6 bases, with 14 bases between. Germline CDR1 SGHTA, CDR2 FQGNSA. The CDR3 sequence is CASSLVAGPGDTQYF. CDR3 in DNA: TGTGCCAGCAGCTTAGTGGCGGGGCCTGGGGATACGCAGTATTTT.

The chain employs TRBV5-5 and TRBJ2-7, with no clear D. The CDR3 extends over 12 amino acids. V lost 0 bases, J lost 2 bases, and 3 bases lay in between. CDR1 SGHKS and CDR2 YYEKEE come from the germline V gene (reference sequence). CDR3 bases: TGTGCCAGCAGCTTGGGCGCCTACGAGCAGTACTTC. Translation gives CASSLGAYEQYF.

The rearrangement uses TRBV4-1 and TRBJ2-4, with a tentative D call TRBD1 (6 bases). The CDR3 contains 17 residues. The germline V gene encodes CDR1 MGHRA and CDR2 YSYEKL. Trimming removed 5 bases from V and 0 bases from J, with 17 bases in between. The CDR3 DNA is TGCGCCAGCAGCTCACGACAGGACGCCTTAGCCAAAAACATTCAGTACTTC. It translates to CASSSRQDALAKNIQYF.

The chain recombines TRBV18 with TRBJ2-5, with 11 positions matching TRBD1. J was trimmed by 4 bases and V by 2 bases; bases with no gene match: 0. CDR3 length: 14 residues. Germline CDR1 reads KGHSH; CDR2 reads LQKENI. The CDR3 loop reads CASSPGTGGETQYF. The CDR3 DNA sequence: TGTGCCAGCTCACCAGGGACAGGGGGAGAGACCCAGTACTTC.

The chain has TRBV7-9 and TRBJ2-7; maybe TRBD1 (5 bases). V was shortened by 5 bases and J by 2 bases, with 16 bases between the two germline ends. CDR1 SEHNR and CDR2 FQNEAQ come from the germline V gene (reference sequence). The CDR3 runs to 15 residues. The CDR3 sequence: CASSPRETITYEQYF. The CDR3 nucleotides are TGTGCCAGCAGCCCCAGGGAAACGATTACCTACGAGCAGTACTTC.

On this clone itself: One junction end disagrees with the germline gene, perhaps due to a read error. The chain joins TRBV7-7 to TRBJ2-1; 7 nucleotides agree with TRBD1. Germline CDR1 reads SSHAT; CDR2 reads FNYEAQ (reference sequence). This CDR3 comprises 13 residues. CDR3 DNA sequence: TGTGCTAGCAGCCTAGACAGGGATAGTGAGCAGTTCTTC. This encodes CASSLDRDSEQFF.

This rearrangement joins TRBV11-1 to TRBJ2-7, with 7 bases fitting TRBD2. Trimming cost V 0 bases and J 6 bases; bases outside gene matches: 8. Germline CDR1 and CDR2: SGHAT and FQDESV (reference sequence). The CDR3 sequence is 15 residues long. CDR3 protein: CASSLASTSKREQYF. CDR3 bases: TGTGCCAGCAGCTTAGCGTCGACTAGCAAGCGCGAGCAGTACTTC.

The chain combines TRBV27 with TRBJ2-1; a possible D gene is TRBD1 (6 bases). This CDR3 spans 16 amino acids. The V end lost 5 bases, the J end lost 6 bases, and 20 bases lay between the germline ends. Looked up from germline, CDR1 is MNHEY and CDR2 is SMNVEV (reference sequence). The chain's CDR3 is CASSQLLGTSPNEQFF. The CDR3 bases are TGTGCCAGCAGTCAACTACTGGGGACATCACCCAATGAGCAGTTCTTC.

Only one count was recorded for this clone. CDR3 loop: CASSWAGGDQPQHF. DNA of the CDR3: TGTGCCAGCAGTTGGGCAGGGGGCGATCAGCCCCAGCATTTT. The V gene is TRBV6-5, the J gene TRBJ1-5, with 8 positions matching TRBD1. This CDR3 has 14 amino acids. The ends lost 4 bases at V and 5 bases at J; junction bases unmatched: 4. The germline V gene encodes CDR1 MNHEY and CDR2 SVGAGI.

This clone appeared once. The CDR3 sequence: CASSLGTENEQFF. The CDR3 DNA reads as TGTGCCAGCAGTTTGGGGACAGAGAATGAGCAGTTCTTC. This rearrangement joins TRBV12-3 or TRBV12-4 to TRBJ2-1; 7 nucleotides line up with TRBD1. The CDR3 extends over 13 amino acids. V lost 3 bases and J lost 7; bases outside the gene matches: 3.

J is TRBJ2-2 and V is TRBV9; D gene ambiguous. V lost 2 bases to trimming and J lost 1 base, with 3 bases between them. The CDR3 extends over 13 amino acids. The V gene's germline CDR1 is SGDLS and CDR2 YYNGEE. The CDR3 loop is CASSVRNTGELFF. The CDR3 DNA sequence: TGTGCCAGCAGCGTTAGGAACACCGGGGAGCTGTTTTTT. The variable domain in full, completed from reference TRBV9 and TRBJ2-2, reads DSGVTQTPKHLITATGQRVTLRCSPRSGDLSVYWYQQSLDQGLQFLIQYYNGEERAKGNILERFSAQQFPDLHSELNLSSLELGDSALYFCASSVRNTGELFFGEGSRLTVL.

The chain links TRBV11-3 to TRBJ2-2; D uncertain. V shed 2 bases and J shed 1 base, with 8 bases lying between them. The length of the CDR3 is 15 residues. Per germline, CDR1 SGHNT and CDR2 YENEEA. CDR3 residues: CASSLSAGNTGELFF. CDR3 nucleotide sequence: TGTGCCAGCAGCTTAAGTGCAGGGAACACCGGGGAGCTGTTTTTT.

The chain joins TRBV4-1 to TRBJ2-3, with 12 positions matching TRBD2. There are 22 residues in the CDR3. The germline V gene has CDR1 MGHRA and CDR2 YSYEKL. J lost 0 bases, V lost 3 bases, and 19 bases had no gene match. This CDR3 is CASSQSHSPGLAGGDSTDTQYF. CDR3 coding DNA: TGCGCCAGCAGCCAGTCACACTCGCCGGGACTAGCGGGCGGTGATAGCACAGATACGCAGTATTTT.

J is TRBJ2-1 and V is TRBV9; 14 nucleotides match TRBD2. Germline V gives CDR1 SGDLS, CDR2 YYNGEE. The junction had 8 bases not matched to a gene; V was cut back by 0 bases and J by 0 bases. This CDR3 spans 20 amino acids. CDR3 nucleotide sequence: TGTGCCAGCAGCGTAGCACCGGGACTAGCGGGGGAAAGCTCCTACAATGAGCAGTTCTTC. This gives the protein CASSVAPGLAGESSYNEQFF.

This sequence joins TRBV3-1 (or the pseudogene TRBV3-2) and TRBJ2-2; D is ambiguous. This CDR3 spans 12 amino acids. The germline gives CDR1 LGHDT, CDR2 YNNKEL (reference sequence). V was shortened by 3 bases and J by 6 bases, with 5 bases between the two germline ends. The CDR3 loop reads CASSHPSGELFF. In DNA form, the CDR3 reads TGTGCCAGCAGCCATCCGTCCGGGGAGCTGTTTTTT.

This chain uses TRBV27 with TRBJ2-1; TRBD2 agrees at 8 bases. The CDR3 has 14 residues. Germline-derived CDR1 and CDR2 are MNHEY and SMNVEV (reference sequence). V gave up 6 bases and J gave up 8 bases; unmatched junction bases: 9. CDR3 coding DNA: TGTGCCAGCAGCGACCGGGGGGGCGTCGATGAGCAGTTCTTC. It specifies CASSDRGGVDEQFF.